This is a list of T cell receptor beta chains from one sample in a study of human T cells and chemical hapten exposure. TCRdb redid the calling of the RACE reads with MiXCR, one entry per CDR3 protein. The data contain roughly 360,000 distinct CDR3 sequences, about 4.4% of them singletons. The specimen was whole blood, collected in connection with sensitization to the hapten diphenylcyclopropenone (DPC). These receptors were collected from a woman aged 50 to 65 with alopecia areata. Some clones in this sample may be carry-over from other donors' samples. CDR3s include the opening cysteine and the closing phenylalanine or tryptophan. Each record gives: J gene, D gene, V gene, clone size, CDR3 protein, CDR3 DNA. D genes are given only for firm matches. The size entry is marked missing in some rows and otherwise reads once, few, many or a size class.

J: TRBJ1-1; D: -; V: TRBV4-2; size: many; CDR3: CASSSGIFTEAFF; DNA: TGTGCCAGCAGCAGCGGGATTTTCACTGAAGCTTTCTTT
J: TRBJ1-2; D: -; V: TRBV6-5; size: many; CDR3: CASSYSAGDIHAGYTF; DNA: TGTGCCAGCAGTTACTCGGCCGGTGACATACACGCTGGCTACACCTTC
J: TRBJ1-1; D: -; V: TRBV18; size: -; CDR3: CASSPSNVGTEAFF; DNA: TGTGCCAGCTCACCATCGAACGTAGGGACTGAAGCTTTCTTT
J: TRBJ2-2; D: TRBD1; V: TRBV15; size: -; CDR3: CATSRDSTGLAGELFF; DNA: TGTGCCACCAGCAGAGATTCGACAGGGCTGGCCGGGGAGCTGTTTTTT
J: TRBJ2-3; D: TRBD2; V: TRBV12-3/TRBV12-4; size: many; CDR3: CASSKKSSGRARDTQYF; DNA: TGTGCCAGCAGTAAAAAGTCTAGCGGGAGGGCCAGGGATACGCAGTATTTT
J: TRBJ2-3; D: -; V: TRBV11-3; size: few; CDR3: CASSLGLGPQYF; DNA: TGTGCCAGCAGCTTAGGACTAGGGCCGCAGTATTTT
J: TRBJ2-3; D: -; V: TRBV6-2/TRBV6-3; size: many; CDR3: CAVAGPDTQYF; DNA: TGTGCCGTGGCTGGCCCAGATACGCAGTATTTT
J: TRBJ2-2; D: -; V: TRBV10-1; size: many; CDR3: CASRDGQTGELFF; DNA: TGCGCCAGCAGAGACGGACAGACCGGGGAGCTGTTTTTT
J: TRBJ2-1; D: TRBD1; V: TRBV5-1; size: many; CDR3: CASSSGTGTAEQFF; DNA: TGCGCCAGCAGCTCCGGGACAGGGACGGCTGAGCAGTTCTTC
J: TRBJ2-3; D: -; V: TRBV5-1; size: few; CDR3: CASSLVSSTDTQYF; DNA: TGCGCCAGCAGCTTGGTTAGTAGCACAGATACGCAGTATTTT
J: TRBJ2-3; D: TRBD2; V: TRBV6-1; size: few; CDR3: CASSEGGRFTDTQYF; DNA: TGTGCCAGCAGTGAAGGCGGGAGGTTCACAGATACGCAGTATTTT
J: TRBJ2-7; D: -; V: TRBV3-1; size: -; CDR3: CASSRLGGDEQYF; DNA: TGTGCCAGCAGCCGCCTGGGGGGCGACGAGCAGTACTTC
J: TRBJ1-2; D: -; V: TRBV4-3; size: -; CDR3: CASSQVRGGLAQYGYTF; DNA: TGCGCCAGCAGCCAGGTTAGAGGAGGACTTGCCCAGTATGGCTACACCTTC
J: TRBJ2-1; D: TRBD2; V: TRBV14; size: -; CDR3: CASSPSPGGSDEQFF; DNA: TGTGCCAGCAGCCCCTCTCCCGGCGGGAGCGATGAGCAGTTCTTC
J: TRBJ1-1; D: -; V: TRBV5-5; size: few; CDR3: CASSLEVNLNTEAFF; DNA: TGTGCCAGCAGCTTGGAGGTCAACCTGAACACTGAAGCTTTCTTT
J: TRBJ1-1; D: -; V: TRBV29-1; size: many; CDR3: CSVDDRKMNTEAFF; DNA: TGCAGCGTCGACGACAGGAAAATGAACACTGAAGCTTTCTTT
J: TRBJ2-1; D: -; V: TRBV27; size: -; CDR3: CASSFMGTGYNEQFF; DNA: TGTGCCAGCAGTTTTATGGGGACGGGCTACAATGAGCAGTTCTTC
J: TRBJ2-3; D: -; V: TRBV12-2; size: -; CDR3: CASRFGRGTDTQYF; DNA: -
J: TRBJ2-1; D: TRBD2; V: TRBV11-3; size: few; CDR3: CASSSSGGSRWNEQFF; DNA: TGTGCCAGCAGCAGTAGCGGGGGGTCCCGTTGGAATGAGCAGTTCTTC
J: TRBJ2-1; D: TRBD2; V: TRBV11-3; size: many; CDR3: CASSLKAGGPDEQFF; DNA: TGTGCCAGCAGCTTAAAAGCGGGAGGGCCCGATGAGCAGTTCTTC
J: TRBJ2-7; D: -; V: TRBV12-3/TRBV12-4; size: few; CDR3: CASSSVVSTYEQYF; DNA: TGTGCCAGCAGTTCAGTCGTCTCGACCTACGAGCAGTACTTC
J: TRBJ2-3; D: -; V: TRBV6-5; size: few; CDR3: CASSYSQSTDTQYF; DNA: TGTGCCAGCAGTTACTCGCAGAGCACAGATACGCAGTATTTT
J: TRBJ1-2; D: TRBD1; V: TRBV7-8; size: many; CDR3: CASSLEAGTGSYGYTF; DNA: TGTGCCAGCAGCTTAGAGGCCGGGACAGGATCCTATGGCTACACCTTC
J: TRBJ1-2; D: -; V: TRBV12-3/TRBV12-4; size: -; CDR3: CASSYVPYGYTF; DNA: TGTGCCAGCAGTTACGTCCCCTATGGCTACACCTTC
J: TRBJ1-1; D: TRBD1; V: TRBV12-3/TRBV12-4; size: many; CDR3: CASSSDRGAGTEAFF; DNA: TGTGCCAGCAGCTCAGACAGGGGGGCTGGCACTGAAGCTTTCTTT
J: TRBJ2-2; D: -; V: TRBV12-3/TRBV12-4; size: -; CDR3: CASSFPTTGELFF; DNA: TGTGCCAGCAGTTTTCCGACCACCGGGGAGCTGTTTTTT
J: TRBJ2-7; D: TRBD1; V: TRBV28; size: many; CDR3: CASKRDSSYEQYF; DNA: TGTGCCAGCAAGAGGGACAGCTCCTACGAGCAGTACTTC
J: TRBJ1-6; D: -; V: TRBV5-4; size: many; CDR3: CASRTAGTEYNSPLHF; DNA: TGTGCCAGCAGAACTGCCGGGACGGAATATAATTCACCCCTCCACTTT
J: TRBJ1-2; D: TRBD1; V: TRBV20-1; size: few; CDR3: CSARGDRAGNYGYTF; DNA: TGCAGTGCTAGAGGTGACAGGGCGGGGAACTATGGCTACACCTTC
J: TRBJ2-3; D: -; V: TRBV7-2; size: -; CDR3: CASSSQPGRRADTQYF; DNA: TGTGCCAGCAGCTCTCAACCGGGACGGCGGGCGGATACGCAGTATTTT
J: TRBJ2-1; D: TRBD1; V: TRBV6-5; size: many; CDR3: CATRTGATLSEQFF; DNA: TGTGCCACCCGGACAGGGGCGACCCTAAGTGAGCAGTTCTTC
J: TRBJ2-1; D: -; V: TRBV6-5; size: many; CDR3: CASSYPGNEQFF; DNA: TGTGCCAGCAGTTACCCAGGGAACGAGCAGTTCTTC
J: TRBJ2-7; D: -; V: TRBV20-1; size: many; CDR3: CSARVTLTSYEQYF; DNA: TGCAGTGCTAGGGTGACGCTGACCTCCTACGAGCAGTACTTC
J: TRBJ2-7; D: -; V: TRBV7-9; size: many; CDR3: CASSPTSGTYFYEQYF; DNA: TGTGCCAGCAGTCCTACCTCCGGGACCTACTTCTACGAGCAGTACTTC
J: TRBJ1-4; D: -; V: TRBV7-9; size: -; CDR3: CASSSKRGATNEKLFF; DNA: TGTGCCAGCAGCTCGAAAAGGGGAGCAACTAATGAAAAACTGTTTTTT
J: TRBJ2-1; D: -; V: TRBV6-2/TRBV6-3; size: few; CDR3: CASSYLGGGRQGEQFF; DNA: TGTGCCAGCAGTTACCTTGGCGGGGGCCGTCAGGGTGAGCAGTTCTTC
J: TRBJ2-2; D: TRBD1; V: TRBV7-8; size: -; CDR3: CASSFNVRLTGGTGELFF; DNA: TGTGCCAGCAGCTTCAATGTTCGTTTGACAGGGGGCACCGGGGAGCTGTTTTTT
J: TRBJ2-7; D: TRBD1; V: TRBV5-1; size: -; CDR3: CASSLGDRDPYEQYF; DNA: TGCGCCAGCAGCTTGGGGGACAGGGACCCCTACGAGCAGTACTTC
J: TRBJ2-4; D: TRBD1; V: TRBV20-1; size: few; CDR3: CSAWDRVKNIQYF; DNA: TGCAGTGCTTGGGACAGGGTCAAAAACATTCAGTACTTC
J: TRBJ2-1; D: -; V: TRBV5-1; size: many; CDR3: CASSSGTASSYNEQFF; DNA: TGCGCCAGCAGCTCCGGGACGGCTAGCTCCTACAATGAGCAGTTCTTC
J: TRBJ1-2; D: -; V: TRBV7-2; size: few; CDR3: CASTLGPPVNYGYTF; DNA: TGTGCCAGCACCTTGGGCCCACCTGTTAACTATGGCTACACCTTC
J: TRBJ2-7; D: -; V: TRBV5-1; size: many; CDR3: CASSLVGGGLRSSYEQYF; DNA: TGCGCCAGCAGCTTGGTGGGCGGGGGCCTTAGGAGCTCCTACGAGCAGTACTTC
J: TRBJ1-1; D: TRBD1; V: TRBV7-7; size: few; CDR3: CASSPLQGAGTEAFF; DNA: TGTGCCAGCAGCCCTCTACAGGGGGCTGGGACTGAAGCTTTCTTT
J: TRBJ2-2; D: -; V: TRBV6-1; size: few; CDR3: CASKRGPTGTGELFF; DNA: TGTGCCAGCAAGCGAGGCCCCACGGGGACCGGGGAGCTGTTTTTT
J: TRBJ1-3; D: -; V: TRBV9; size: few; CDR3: CASTPRGTGGNTIYF; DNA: TGTGCCAGCACCCCTCGTGGGACGGGCGGAAACACCATATATTTT
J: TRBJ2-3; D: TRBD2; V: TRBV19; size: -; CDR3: CASSGAGVKADTQYF; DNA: TGTGCCAGTAGTGGAGCGGGAGTGAAGGCAGATACGCAGTATTTT
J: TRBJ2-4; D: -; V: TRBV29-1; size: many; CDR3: CSVEEYGRSLAKNIQYF; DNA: TGCAGCGTTGAAGAGTATGGGCGAAGCCTAGCCAAAAACATTCAGTACTTC
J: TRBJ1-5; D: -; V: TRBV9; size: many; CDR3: CASSVGGTNQPQHF; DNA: TGTGCCAGCAGCGTAGGGGGAACCAATCAGCCCCAGCATTTT
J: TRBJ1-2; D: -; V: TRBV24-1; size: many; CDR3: CATSDTNDYGYTF; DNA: TGTGCCACCAGTGATACAAACGACTATGGCTACACCTTC
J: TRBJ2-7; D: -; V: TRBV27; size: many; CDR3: CASSLSRTATYEQYF; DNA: TGTGCCAGCAGTTTATCCCGGACTGCAACCTACGAGCAGTACTTC
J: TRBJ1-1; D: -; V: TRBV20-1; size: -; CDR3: CSARLRPGHRNTEAFF; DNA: TGCAGTGCTAGATTACGACCGGGACACCGAAACACTGAAGCTTTCTTT
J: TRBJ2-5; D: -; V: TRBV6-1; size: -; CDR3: CASSERAEETQYF; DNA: TGTGCCAGCAGTGAACGGGCGGAAGAGACCCAGTACTTC
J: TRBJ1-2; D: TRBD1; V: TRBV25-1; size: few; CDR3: CASSAPPGQSNYGYTF; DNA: TGTGCCAGCAGTGCACCTCCGGGACAGAGTAACTATGGCTACACCTTC
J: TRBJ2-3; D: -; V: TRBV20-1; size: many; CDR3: CSARGSAHLSMGTQYF; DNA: TGCAGTGCTAGGGGCAGCGCTCACCTTAGCATGGGTACGCAGTATTTT
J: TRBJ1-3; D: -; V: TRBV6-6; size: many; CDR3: CASSDPDLTIYF; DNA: TGTGCCAGCAGCGACCCCGATCTCACCATATATTTT
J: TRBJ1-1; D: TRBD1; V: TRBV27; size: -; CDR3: CASSSGTGAEAFF; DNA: TGTGCCAGCAGTTCCGGGACAGGGGCTGAAGCTTTCTTT
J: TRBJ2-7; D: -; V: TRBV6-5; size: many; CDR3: CASSPVGYYEQYF; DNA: TGTGCCAGCAGTCCAGTGGGTTACTACGAGCAGTACTTC
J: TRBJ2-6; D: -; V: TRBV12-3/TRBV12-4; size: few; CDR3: CASSFGPAELSGANVLTF; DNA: TGTGCCAGCAGTTTTGGCCCCGCGGAACTCTCTGGGGCCAACGTCCTGACTTTC
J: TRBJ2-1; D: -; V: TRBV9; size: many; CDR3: CASSAPTGAGYNEQFF; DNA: TGTGCCAGCAGCGCGCCGACAGGTGCGGGGTACAATGAGCAGTTCTTC